This T cell receptor beta chain was obtained from a study of long-term antiretroviral therapy in people with HIV. Across the whole study: By about a decade, the earliest samples predate the 2015 immediate-ART recommendation.

Whole-study findings and limits: Control repertoires displayed wider CDR3 length ranges than the HIV repertoires.

Survey-level resolution applied to immunoSEQ assay v3.0. The method was immunoSEQ multiplex PCR; TCRdb's version includes in-frame clones alone and lacks a portion of them. The sample records around 31,000 clones, about nine tenths being singletons. As for this clone: The antigen remains undetermined.

The CDR3 covers 15 residues. Germline V gene lookup returns CDR1 SEHNR and CDR2 FQNEAQ (reference sequence). Trimming took 5 bases from V and 6 from J; bases not matched to a gene: 12. The source was unsorted PBMCs, collected about 5 years before starting antiretroviral therapy. The chain carries TRBV7-9 and TRBJ2-7, with TRBD2 identical over 8 bases. The clonotype originates from a man aged 50 to 59 with HIV. CDR3 sequence: CASSPGGEVIPEQYF. In DNA, the CDR3 is TGTGCCAGCAGCCCGGGGGGGGAAGTAATTCCCGAGCAGTACTTC.